This T cell receptor (beta chain) originates from a study of OX40 agonist ivuxolimab in advanced cancers. In the study overall: Ivuxolimab was administered intravenously to patients at 0.01 to 10 mg/kg every 2 weeks. Prior therapy, whether anti-PD-1, anti-PD-L1 or anti-CTLA-4, was allowed, and approximately 40% had some.

Generated by immunoSEQ multiplex PCR, the TCRdb table keeps only in-frame clones and is missing some. This table holds under 100,000 clones, 90% to 95% found once. CDR3 length equals 22 residues. The V call is TRBV21-1, the J call TRBJ1-5; the D call TRBD1 from the table was never checked on the DNA. TRBV21-1 is a listed pseudogene. The sample consisted of CD4+ or CD8+ T cells sorted from blood, taken in a trial of the OX40 agonist ivuxolimab. This receptor was taken from an adult with an advanced solid tumor such as melanoma, head and neck, liver or kidney cancer. The CDR3 DNA follows: TGTGCCAGCACCAATAAGGGTCCTGGAGACAGGGCATGGAGGAGTAGCAATCAGCCCCAGCATTTT. Its protein is CASTNKGPGDRAWRSSNQPQHF.